This is a list of T cell receptor beta chains from one sample in a study of T cells in Graves' hyperthyroidism and ophthalmopathy. TCRdb processed the multiplex PCR reads anew with MiXCR; each CDR3 protein has one entry. The sample holds roughly 300,000 distinct CDR3 sequences, around 23% seen once. Specimen: blood. Receptors originate from a woman in her 50s with Graves' hyperthyroidism. CDR3s include the opening cysteine and the closing phenylalanine or tryptophan. A D gene is named only where the DNA matches it firmly. Size is stated for part of the rows, as once, few or many counts, or as a class when the clone is expanded.

d_call: TRBD1; clone_size: many; j_call: TRBJ2-1; v_call: TRBV18; cdr3_nt: TGTGCCAGCTCACCCCAGGGGGCCAATGAGCAGTTCTTC; cdr3_aa: CASSPQGANEQFF
d_call: .; clone_size: .; j_call: TRBJ2-4; v_call: TRBV29-1; cdr3_nt: TGCAGCGTTGCTGGTGGAAACATTCAGTACTTC; cdr3_aa: CSVAGGNIQYF
d_call: .; clone_size: many; j_call: TRBJ1-1; v_call: TRBV19; cdr3_nt: TGTGCCAGTATCGACAGGAAGAACACTGAAGCTTTCTTT; cdr3_aa: CASIDRKNTEAFF
d_call: .; clone_size: .; j_call: TRBJ2-5; v_call: TRBV18; cdr3_nt: TGTGCCAGCTCACCGGATCCACGAGAGACCCAGTACTTC; cdr3_aa: CASSPDPRETQYF
d_call: TRBD2; clone_size: many; j_call: TRBJ2-7; v_call: TRBV10-1; cdr3_nt: TGCGCCGGGCTAGCGGGGGGTAAGGAGCAGTACTTC; cdr3_aa: CAGLAGGKEQYF
d_call: TRBD1; clone_size: many; j_call: TRBJ2-1; v_call: TRBV12-3/TRBV12-4; cdr3_nt: TGTGCCTCGGGACAGGGCGGTATCGATGAGCAGTTCTTC; cdr3_aa: CASGQGGIDEQFF
d_call: TRBD1; clone_size: few; j_call: TRBJ2-7; v_call: TRBV6-9; cdr3_nt: TGTGCCAGCAACCTCGAGACAGGGCCCGGCTACGAGCAGTACTTC; cdr3_aa: CASNLETGPGYEQYF
d_call: .; clone_size: many; j_call: TRBJ1-2; v_call: TRBV20-1; cdr3_nt: TGCAGTGCCAGGAGACAGGACAACAACTATGGCTACACCTTC; cdr3_aa: CSARRQDNNYGYTF
d_call: TRBD2; clone_size: many; j_call: TRBJ2-7; v_call: TRBV11-2; cdr3_nt: TGTGCCAGCAGCTTAGAACCTGGGACTAGCGGGGCTAACGAGCAGTACTTC; cdr3_aa: CASSLEPGTSGANEQYF
d_call: .; clone_size: .; j_call: TRBJ1-2; v_call: TRBV24-1; cdr3_nt: TGTGCCACCAGTGATCCCGGACAGCTCTATGGCTACACCTTC; cdr3_aa: CATSDPGQLYGYTF
d_call: .; clone_size: .; j_call: TRBJ2-3; v_call: TRBV20-1; cdr3_nt: TGCAGTGCTAGAGATCCGGCCGGACAGGCAGGGACTTCGCAGTATTTT; cdr3_aa: CSARDPAGQAGTSQYF
d_call: .; clone_size: few; j_call: TRBJ2-3; v_call: TRBV4-1; cdr3_nt: TGCGCCAGCAGCCAAGATCTACGGCAAACAGATACGCAGTATTTT; cdr3_aa: CASSQDLRQTDTQYF
d_call: .; clone_size: .; j_call: TRBJ2-2; v_call: TRBV3-1; cdr3_nt: TGTGCCAGCAGCCAAGTGGACTGGACCGGGGAGCTGTTTTTT; cdr3_aa: CASSQVDWTGELFF
d_call: TRBD1; clone_size: many; j_call: TRBJ2-3; v_call: TRBV6-5; cdr3_nt: TGTGCCAGCAGTTACCGACAGGGGGACACAGATACGCAGTATTTT; cdr3_aa: CASSYRQGDTDTQYF
d_call: TRBD2; clone_size: many; j_call: TRBJ2-1; v_call: TRBV2; cdr3_nt: TGTGCCAGCAGGGTAGACTTAGCGGGAGAGTACAATGAGCAGTTCTTC; cdr3_aa: CASRVDLAGEYNEQFF
d_call: .; clone_size: .; j_call: TRBJ1-2; v_call: TRBV12-3/TRBV12-4; cdr3_nt: TGTGCCAGCAGTTTATCACAGGGCCGGGGCTATGGCCACACCTTC; cdr3_aa: CASSLSQGRGYGHTF
d_call: TRBD2; clone_size: many; j_call: TRBJ2-3; v_call: TRBV20-1; cdr3_nt: TGCAGTGCTAGACATGAGGCGGGAGGCACAGATACGCAGTATTTT; cdr3_aa: CSARHEAGGTDTQYF
d_call: .; clone_size: .; j_call: TRBJ1-2; v_call: TRBV20-1; cdr3_nt: TGCAGTGCTAGAGATGGCTACACCTTC; cdr3_aa: CSARDGYTF
d_call: .; clone_size: many; j_call: TRBJ2-3; v_call: TRBV2; cdr3_nt: TGTGCCAGCAGGGTCAAGGGAGGAATCACAGATACGCAGTATTTT; cdr3_aa: CASRVKGGITDTQYF
d_call: TRBD2; clone_size: .; j_call: TRBJ2-7; v_call: TRBV12-3/TRBV12-4; cdr3_nt: TGTGCCAGCACCCTAGCGGGGGTTACCTACGAGCAGTACTTC; cdr3_aa: CASTLAGVTYEQYF
d_call: TRBD2; clone_size: few; j_call: TRBJ2-7; v_call: TRBV7-3; cdr3_nt: TGTGCCAGCAGCCACCAATTCCCCACTAGCGGGGCCAACTACGAGCAGTACTTC; cdr3_aa: CASSHQFPTSGANYEQYF
d_call: .; clone_size: few; j_call: TRBJ1-5; v_call: TRBV9; cdr3_nt: TGTGCCAGCAGCGTAGGGGAAAGCAATCAGCCCCAGCATTTT; cdr3_aa: CASSVGESNQPQHF
d_call: TRBD1; clone_size: many; j_call: TRBJ1-1; v_call: TRBV4-1; cdr3_nt: TGCGCCAGCAGCCAACTATGGGGCAAGACAGGGAGGGGCACTGAAGCTTTCTTT; cdr3_aa: CASSQLWGKTGRGTEAFF
d_call: .; clone_size: many; j_call: TRBJ2-7; v_call: TRBV18; cdr3_nt: TGTGCCAGCTCTCCCTCGGACAGTGCCTACGAGCAGTACTTC; cdr3_aa: CASSPSDSAYEQYF
d_call: .; clone_size: few; j_call: TRBJ1-5; v_call: TRBV29-1; cdr3_nt: TGCAGCGTTCAAGGGGCTAGCAATCAGCCCCAGCATTTT; cdr3_aa: CSVQGASNQPQHF
d_call: .; clone_size: many; j_call: TRBJ1-4; v_call: TRBV2; cdr3_nt: TGTGCCAGCAGTTGGAGGTCCAGTAATGAAAAACTGTTTTTT; cdr3_aa: CASSWRSSNEKLFF
d_call: .; clone_size: many; j_call: TRBJ2-2; v_call: TRBV5-5; cdr3_nt: TGTGCCAGCAGCTTGGTGGGACGCAGCGAGGAGCTGTTTTTT; cdr3_aa: CASSLVGRSEELFF
d_call: .; clone_size: .; j_call: TRBJ1-1; v_call: TRBV5-1; cdr3_nt: TGCGCCAGCAGCTCCCAAAGAGCTTTCTTT; cdr3_aa: CASSSQRAFF
d_call: .; clone_size: many; j_call: TRBJ2-3; v_call: TRBV7-9; cdr3_nt: TGTGCCAGCAGCTTGGTGACGGCCGGGGAGCAGTATTTT; cdr3_aa: CASSLVTAGEQYF
d_call: .; clone_size: once; j_call: TRBJ1-2; v_call: TRBV7-6; cdr3_nt: TGTGCCAGCAGCTTAGGCCCAGGGGATAATAACTATGGCTACACCTTC; cdr3_aa: CASSLGPGDNNYGYTF
d_call: .; clone_size: many; j_call: TRBJ1-2; v_call: TRBV6-1; cdr3_nt: TGTGCCAGCAGTTCGTTAGGGATGTATTATGGCTACACCTTC; cdr3_aa: CASSSLGMYYGYTF
d_call: TRBD1; clone_size: many; j_call: TRBJ2-1; v_call: TRBV5-1; cdr3_nt: TGCGCCAGCAGTTCCGGGACAGGGGAGAATGAGCAGTTCTTC; cdr3_aa: CASSSGTGENEQFF
d_call: TRBD1; clone_size: many; j_call: TRBJ2-7; v_call: TRBV9; cdr3_nt: TGTGCCAGCAGTATCAGGACAGGGATCCCCTACGAGCAGTACTTC; cdr3_aa: CASSIRTGIPYEQYF
d_call: .; clone_size: .; j_call: TRBJ2-1; v_call: TRBV7-3; cdr3_nt: TGTGCCAGCAGCGCAGGGGCAGTTTCCTACAATGAGCAGTTCTTC; cdr3_aa: CASSAGAVSYNEQFF
d_call: .; clone_size: many; j_call: TRBJ1-5; v_call: TRBV27; cdr3_nt: TGTGCCAGCAGGCAAGTAGGGGGTTTTCAGCCCCAGCATTTT; cdr3_aa: CASRQVGGFQPQHF
d_call: .; clone_size: many; j_call: TRBJ1-1; v_call: TRBV7-9; cdr3_nt: TGTGCCAGCAGCCCTCAGACAGGCCCGAACACTGAAGCTTTCTTT; cdr3_aa: CASSPQTGPNTEAFF
d_call: TRBD2; clone_size: many; j_call: TRBJ2-1; v_call: TRBV20-1; cdr3_nt: TGCAGTGCTAGAAGCGGGGGGGCGAACAATGAGCAGTTCTTC; cdr3_aa: CSARSGGANNEQFF
d_call: .; clone_size: many; j_call: TRBJ2-1; v_call: TRBV11-3; cdr3_nt: TGTGCCAGCAGCCTAGCTGGAGTCCGGACCAATGAGCAGTTCTTC; cdr3_aa: CASSLAGVRTNEQFF
d_call: .; clone_size: many; j_call: TRBJ2-2; v_call: TRBV24-1; cdr3_nt: TGTGCCACCAGAAGGGGCGAATCGAACACCGGGGAGCTGTTTTTT; cdr3_aa: CATRRGESNTGELFF
d_call: .; clone_size: few; j_call: TRBJ1-3; v_call: TRBV5-1; cdr3_nt: TGCGCCAGCAGCCCGAAGGACGGGATCTCTGGAAACACCATATATTTT; cdr3_aa: CASSPKDGISGNTIYF
d_call: .; clone_size: few; j_call: TRBJ1-5; v_call: TRBV3-1; cdr3_nt: TGTGCCAGCAGCCAGGGCAGGGCTTATAGCAATCAGCCCCAGCATTTT; cdr3_aa: CASSQGRAYSNQPQHF
d_call: .; clone_size: many; j_call: TRBJ2-4; v_call: TRBV2; cdr3_nt: TGTGCCAGCAGGGCAGGGTTTGCGGTCGAAAACATTCAGTACTTC; cdr3_aa: CASRAGFAVENIQYF
d_call: .; clone_size: .; j_call: TRBJ2-7; v_call: TRBV2; cdr3_nt: TGTGCCAGCAGTCGCCAGATTGGGCAGTACTTC; cdr3_aa: CASSRQIGQYF
d_call: TRBD2; clone_size: .; j_call: TRBJ2-3; v_call: TRBV4-1; cdr3_nt: TGCGCCAGCAGCCAAGATCCAATAGCGGGAGCAGATACGCAGTATTTT; cdr3_aa: CASSQDPIAGADTQYF
d_call: .; clone_size: .; j_call: TRBJ2-1; v_call: TRBV5-1; cdr3_nt: TGCGCCAGCAGCTCCGATTCACGGTCCTACAATGAGCAGTTCTTC; cdr3_aa: CASSSDSRSYNEQFF
d_call: .; clone_size: many; j_call: TRBJ1-5; v_call: TRBV28; cdr3_nt: TGTGCCAGCAGTTCATGGGGTGGCAATCAGCCCCAGCATTTT; cdr3_aa: CASSSWGGNQPQHF
d_call: TRBD2; clone_size: many; j_call: TRBJ2-7; v_call: TRBV6-1; cdr3_nt: TGTGCCAGCAGTGATCTAGCGGGAGGCTCCTACGAGCAGTACTTC; cdr3_aa: CASSDLAGGSYEQYF
d_call: .; clone_size: few; j_call: TRBJ2-7; v_call: TRBV13; cdr3_nt: TGTGCCAGCAGCCAACAGAGTCAGGGAGAGCAGTACTTC; cdr3_aa: CASSQQSQGEQYF
d_call: .; clone_size: many; j_call: TRBJ1-5; v_call: TRBV4-1; cdr3_nt: TGCGCCAGCAGCCATCGGGCAGTCAATCAGCCCCAGCATTTT; cdr3_aa: CASSHRAVNQPQHF
d_call: .; clone_size: many; j_call: TRBJ2-3; v_call: TRBV3-1; cdr3_nt: TGTGCCAGCAGCCAAGGGGGAGAGAGCACAGATACGCAGTATTTT; cdr3_aa: CASSQGGESTDTQYF
d_call: TRBD1; clone_size: few; j_call: TRBJ1-2; v_call: TRBV2; cdr3_nt: TGTGCCAGCACTCCTAACCTCGACAGGGCCTATGGCTACACCTTC; cdr3_aa: CASTPNLDRAYGYTF
d_call: .; clone_size: once; j_call: TRBJ1-4; v_call: TRBV20-1; cdr3_nt: TGCAGTGTAGACACCTTCGAAAAACTGTTTTTT; cdr3_aa: CSVDTFEKLFF
d_call: .; clone_size: many; j_call: TRBJ2-2; v_call: TRBV12-3/TRBV12-4; cdr3_nt: TGTGCCAGCAGTTTACTTACGGGCAACGGCGGGGAGCTGTTTTTT; cdr3_aa: CASSLLTGNGGELFF
d_call: .; clone_size: few; j_call: TRBJ1-2; v_call: TRBV15; cdr3_nt: TGTGCCACCAGCAGAGTCGGGGGCCTAGGGGGCTACACCTTC; cdr3_aa: CATSRVGGLGGYTF
d_call: .; clone_size: many; j_call: TRBJ2-5; v_call: TRBV30; cdr3_nt: TGTGCCTTTACACTACGGGAGACCCAGTACTTC; cdr3_aa: CAFTLRETQYF
d_call: TRBD2; clone_size: few; j_call: TRBJ2-1; v_call: TRBV5-1; cdr3_nt: TGCGCCAGCAGCACCTTCGCGGGGGGCTACAATGAGCAGTTCTTC; cdr3_aa: CASSTFAGGYNEQFF
d_call: TRBD1; clone_size: many; j_call: TRBJ1-5; v_call: TRBV28; cdr3_nt: TGTGCCAGCACCCAAAGGGACAGGATGCCCACCGGGCCCCAGCATTTT; cdr3_aa: CASTQRDRMPTGPQHF
d_call: .; clone_size: few; j_call: TRBJ2-7; v_call: TRBV14; cdr3_nt: TGTGCCAGCAGCCGCAACCGGGGGGCGAACTTCGGCGAGCAGTACTTC; cdr3_aa: CASSRNRGANFGEQYF
d_call: .; clone_size: .; j_call: TRBJ1-1; v_call: TRBV6-8; cdr3_nt: TGTGCCAGCAGTTACTCCGGGGTAGGAGCTGAAGCTTTCTTT; cdr3_aa: CASSYSGVGAEAFF
d_call: TRBD2; clone_size: .; j_call: TRBJ2-4; v_call: TRBV5-4; cdr3_nt: TGTGCCAGCAGCCCCACCGGGACTAGCGGGAGGGGAGGCATTCAGTACTTC; cdr3_aa: CASSPTGTSGRGGIQYF